Listed below are T cell receptor beta chains from one sample, sequenced in a study of T cells after yellow fever vaccination. TCRdb itself ran the 5' RACE reads through MiXCR, one entry per CDR3 protein. Here the sample spans 40,000 to 50,000 distinct CDR3 sequences, roughly 6.4% being singletons. The sequences come from PBMCs, either bulk or a sorted T-cell subset (CD4+, CD8+, memory, or dextramer-sorted; not recorded which), collected 45 days after the yellow fever booster vaccination. Receptors originate from a man aged 25 to 40 who received the YFV17D yellow fever vaccine. Each CDR3 is given without its conserved first and last residue. The order of the fields is V gene, J gene, CDR3 protein.

TRBV7-9	TRBJ2-6	ASSFGGSGANVLT
TRBV24-1	TRBJ2-1	ATSDRDNEQF
TRBV29-1	TRBJ2-3	SVGLTDTQY
TRBV7-9	TRBJ2-2	ASSLALDSENTGELF
TRBV4-1	TRBJ2-1	ASSWSGYNEQF
TRBV20-1	TRBJ1-3	SARTDRDGNTIY
TRBV5-1	TRBJ2-3	ASGGGWGPDTQY
TRBV12-3/TRBV12-4	TRBJ2-3	ASSLSVSDSSTDTQY
TRBV7-8	TRBJ2-1	ASSFDRGINEQF
TRBV13	TRBJ2-5	ASSLWGKETQY
TRBV6-1	TRBJ1-2	ASSERINYGYT
TRBV4-3	TRBJ1-5	ASSPGPGGQGPNQPQH
TRBV19	TRBJ2-7	ASSIYLGAPYEQY
TRBV20-1	TRBJ2-7	SASGLAGGWAYEQY
TRBV15	TRBJ2-5	VTSRMTGTGQETQY
TRBV5-1	TRBJ1-1	ASSLGEQFSSEAF
TRBV5-1	TRBJ1-6	ASSSSTAGNSPLH
TRBV29-1	TRBJ1-2	SVDGDTANYGYT
TRBV20-1	TRBJ2-7	SARRDTYEQY
TRBV20-1	TRBJ2-7	SAPVSGGLSYEQY
TRBV5-1	TRBJ2-3	ASSLQRNTDTQY
TRBV7-2	TRBJ2-7	ASSSPLAGGTYEQY
TRBV27	TRBJ2-7	ASRELAGDREQY
TRBV3-2	TRBJ2-7	ALSGLAGGILTGEQY
TRBV20-1	TRBJ2-6	SAQGQGSAGANVLT
TRBV6-2/TRBV6-3	TRBJ2-7	ASRLTVGLSYEQY
TRBV7-8	TRBJ2-7	ASSYTGGPWAEQY
TRBV19	TRBJ1-5	ASLRQGQGPQH
TRBV29-1	TRBJ2-3	SVGTSGTSTDTQY
TRBV20-1	TRBJ2-3	ATPKGDTQY
TRBV15	TRBJ2-7	ATSRQSGGEQY
TRBV20-1	TRBJ2-1	SARVSSGSDNEQF
TRBV29-1	TRBJ2-2	SVRIIPPTGELF
TRBV6-2/TRBV6-3	TRBJ2-5	ASRGDRRGRTSYETQY
TRBV5-1	TRBJ2-7	ASSLTGKKTYEQY
TRBV18	TRBJ2-1	ASSKTVPEQF
TRBV9	TRBJ2-7	ASSEGTSAHYEQY
TRBV5-1	TRBJ2-7	ASSRGLAGSSSYEQY
TRBV6-6	TRBJ2-7	ASSVVDEQY
TRBV7-2	TRBJ2-2	ASSLIAGETGELF
TRBV20-1	TRBJ1-5	SVPRGLSQPQH
TRBV19	TRBJ1-5	ASGRQPQH
TRBV27	TRBJ1-5	ASSRDRAGNQPQH
TRBV11-2	TRBJ2-2	ASSGDVSDTGELF
TRBV18	TRBJ2-1	ASSPGLAGTREQF
TRBV6-1	TRBJ1-2	ASSEEPGALGYT